The rows below give T cell receptor beta chains drawn from one sample of a study of cytomegalovirus exposure and HLA in healthy donors. This table comes from immunoSEQ multiplex PCR, and its TCRdb copy is limited to in-frame clones, with some not included. In the table there are some 150,000 clones, around three quarters of which are singletons. Sample: PBMCs. These receptors came from a middle-aged man in good health and CMV-seronegative. The CDR3 runs from the conserved cysteine through the conserved F or W. D genes are given only for firm matches. The size of a clone is reported for some rows only, either as once, few or many, or as a class for expanded clones.

J gene: TRBJ2-7; V gene: TRBV28; clone size: -; D gene: TRBD1; CDR3 protein: CASRLDRGKREQYF; CDR3 DNA: TGTGCCAGCAGATTGGACAGGGGGAAGCGCGAGCAGTACTTC
J gene: TRBJ2-7; V gene: TRBV9; clone size: -; D gene: TRBD2; CDR3 protein: CASSVGLAGANLFYEQYF; CDR3 DNA: TGTGCCAGCAGCGTAGGTCTAGCGGGAGCGAATCTCTTCTACGAGCAGTACTTC
J gene: TRBJ1-3; V gene: TRBV4-2; clone size: -; D gene: TRBD1; CDR3 protein: CASSNLGQGHISGNTIYF; CDR3 DNA: TGTGCCAGCAGCAACCTTGGACAGGGTCATATCTCTGGAAACACCATATATTTT
J gene: TRBJ2-2; V gene: TRBV29-1; clone size: -; D gene: -; CDR3 protein: CSVESGTGELFF; CDR3 DNA: TGCAGCGTTGAATCCGGGACCGGGGAGCTGTTTTTT
J gene: TRBJ2-2; V gene: TRBV15; clone size: few; D gene: TRBD2; CDR3 protein: CATSRDLGTSGTGELFF; CDR3 DNA: TGTGCCACCAGCAGAGATTTGGGGACTAGCGGGACTGGGGAGCTGTTTTTT
J gene: TRBJ1-1; V gene: TRBV28; clone size: -; D gene: -; CDR3 protein: CASILGGGTEAFF; CDR3 DNA: TGTGCCAGCATCTTGGGGGGAGGCACTGAAGCTTTCTTT
J gene: TRBJ1-5; V gene: TRBV30; clone size: few; D gene: -; CDR3 protein: CAWSVPYPSNQPQHF; CDR3 DNA: TGTGCCTGGAGTGTACCCTATCCGAGCAATCAGCCCCAGCATTTT
J gene: TRBJ2-4; V gene: TRBV28; clone size: -; D gene: TRBD2; CDR3 protein: CASRSGRLAKNSQYF; CDR3 DNA: TGTGCCAGCAGATCCGGGAGGCTCGCCAAAAACAGTCAGTACTTC
J gene: TRBJ2-3; V gene: TRBV7-2; clone size: -; D gene: TRBD1; CDR3 protein: CASSPEGMDRGYLGTQYF; CDR3 DNA: TGTGCCAGCAGCCCCGAAGGGATGGACAGGGGTTATCTTGGCACGCAGTATTTT
J gene: TRBJ1-2; V gene: TRBV18; clone size: -; D gene: -; CDR3 protein: CASSPRAEGYGYTF; CDR3 DNA: TGTGCCAGCTCACCAAGGGCAGAGGGCTATGGCTACACCTTC
J gene: TRBJ2-2; V gene: TRBV7-9; clone size: -; D gene: -; CDR3 protein: CSSSLSRREVVTGELFF; CDR3 DNA: TGTTCCAGCAGCTTATCTCGCCGAGAGGTGGTAACCGGGGAGCTGTTTTTT
J gene: TRBJ2-2; V gene: TRBV7-8; clone size: -; D gene: TRBD2; CDR3 protein: CASFPASGNTGELFF; CDR3 DNA: TGTGCCAGCTTTCCGGCTAGCGGGAACACCGGGGAGCTGTTTTTT
J gene: TRBJ2-4; V gene: TRBV7-9; clone size: -; D gene: TRBD1; CDR3 protein: CASSLTRQGLALPKNIQYF; CDR3 DNA: TGTGCCAGCAGCCTAACGAGACAGGGGTTAGCCCTACCCAAAAACATTCAGTACTTC
J gene: TRBJ2-7; V gene: TRBV28; clone size: -; D gene: -; CDR3 protein: CASTLMTGIPYEQYF; CDR3 DNA: TGTGCCAGCACCCTGATGACGGGGATCCCCTACGAGCAGTACTTC
J gene: TRBJ1-1; V gene: TRBV7-2; clone size: -; D gene: -; CDR3 protein: CASSLPPGEAFF; CDR3 DNA: TGTGCCAGCAGCTTACCCCCAGGTGAAGCTTTCTTT
J gene: TRBJ2-7; V gene: TRBV11-2; clone size: -; D gene: -; CDR3 protein: CASRGGQPYEQYF; CDR3 DNA: TGTGCCAGCAGGGGGGGACAGCCCTACGAGCAGTACTTC
J gene: TRBJ2-7; V gene: TRBV2; clone size: -; D gene: TRBD1; CDR3 protein: CASQRDRVDEQYF; CDR3 DNA: TGTGCCAGCCAAAGGGACAGGGTGGACGAGCAGTACTTC
J gene: TRBJ2-2; V gene: TRBV6-4; clone size: -; D gene: TRBD2; CDR3 protein: CASSPVGGGTGELFF; CDR3 DNA: TGTGCCAGCAGCCCCGTCGGCGGGGGCACCGGGGAGCTGTTTTTT
J gene: TRBJ1-1; V gene: TRBV7-6; clone size: -; D gene: -; CDR3 protein: CASSLGARSEAFF; CDR3 DNA: TGTGCCAGCAGCTTAGGTGCGCGGAGTGAAGCTTTCTTT
J gene: TRBJ1-1; V gene: TRBV2; clone size: -; D gene: -; CDR3 protein: CASSENREFTEAFF; CDR3 DNA: TGTGCCAGCAGTGAAAACAGGGAGTTCACTGAAGCTTTCTTT
J gene: TRBJ2-3; V gene: TRBV13; clone size: -; D gene: TRBD2; CDR3 protein: CASSMTSGTDTQYF; CDR3 DNA: TGTGCCAGCAGCATGACTAGCGGCACAGATACGCAGTATTTT
J gene: TRBJ1-2; V gene: TRBV19; clone size: -; D gene: TRBD1; CDR3 protein: CASREGGRGYGYTF; CDR3 DNA: TGTGCCAGCAGAGAAGGGGGCCGTGGCTATGGCTACACCTTC
J gene: TRBJ2-7; V gene: TRBV7-8; clone size: -; D gene: -; CDR3 protein: CASSLVGRNEQYF; CDR3 DNA: TGTGCCAGCAGCTTGGTCGGGAGAAACGAGCAGTACTTC
J gene: TRBJ2-1; V gene: TRBV7-6; clone size: -; D gene: -; CDR3 protein: CASSLARGGLNEQFF; CDR3 DNA: TGTGCCAGCAGCTTGGCCCGTGGGGGGTTGAATGAGCAGTTCTTC
J gene: TRBJ2-7; V gene: TRBV6-1; clone size: -; D gene: TRBD1; CDR3 protein: CASSEAIDRAFEEQYF; CDR3 DNA: TGTGCCAGCAGTGAAGCGATAGACAGGGCATTCGAGGAGCAGTACTTC
J gene: TRBJ1-4; V gene: TRBV21-1; clone size: -; D gene: -; CDR3 protein: CASSPRTGDTNEKLFF; CDR3 DNA: TGTGCCAGCAGCCCCCGGACAGGAGACACTAATGAAAAACTGTTTTTT